The present TCR beta chain was sequenced within a study of blood T cell repertoires in COVID-19. Study context: Samples of COVID-19 (acute and convalescent) were obtained from the United States, Italy and Spain. From T cells, B-cell-depleted T cells, or PBMCs came the material, which was cDNA or gDNA.

Per the authors' pipeline: Using reference gene primer amplification, nucleated cell counts were estimated. Assay: immunoSEQ multiplex PCR; the TCRdb copy retains only in-frame clones and omits some. For V, J and clone size, that table is used; D and trimming come from the DNA. The data contain around 100,000 clones, approximately 89% of them singletons. The length of the CDR3 is 15 residues. The germline V gene encodes CDR1 MGHRA and CDR2 YSYEKL. The ends lost 4 bases at V and 2 bases at J; junction bases unmatched: 5. V and J are TRBV4-1 and TRBJ2-3; 8 bases are shared with TRBD1. What was sequenced was peripheral blood. The TCR comes from a woman of 80 years or more in a cohort sampled during active COVID-19. This CDR3 is CASSPRGRDTDTQYF. CDR3 DNA: TGCGCCAGCAGCCCCAGGGGGCGGGACACAGATACGCAGTATTTT.